The source of this T cell receptor beta chain is a study of blood T cell repertoires in COVID-19. Overall study context: From T cells, B-cell-depleted T cells, or PBMCs came the material, which was cDNA or gDNA.

CDR1 SGHTA and CDR2 FQGNSA come from the germline V gene. The V and J ends lost 4 bases and 5 bases, in that order; junction bases with no gene match: 13. The CDR3 sequence is 17 residues long. Authors' processing steps: Amplification of reference gene primers provided the estimated nucleated cell counts. Sequencing was performed with immunoSEQ multiplex PCR; in TCRdb, only in-frame clones are kept and a portion is missing. That table furnishes V, J and clone size, whereas the DNA furnished D and trimming. The sample consists of hundreds of thousands of clones, 65% to 90% of them appearing once. The sequence came from a man aged 50-59 years with active or convalescent COVID-19. Sequenced: peripheral blood. The chain carries TRBV7-2 and TRBJ2-5; 10 bases fit TRBD1. This CDR3 is CASSWSWGQGRTETQYF. CDR3 bases: TGTGCCAGCAGCTGGAGCTGGGGACAGGGGAGGACGGAGACCCAGTACTTC.